This TCR beta chain was sequenced during a study of shared clonotypes between healthy human individuals. Study-wide findings and caveats: Sequencing depth was a factor that was expected to affect clonotype sharing among donors.

Negatively enriched CD4+ T cells were divided by CD45RA into naive and memory. Concerning this clone itself: Its antigen is unknown.

The repertoire was sequenced with immunoSEQ multiplex PCR; TCRdb's copy has only in-frame clones and lacks some. The table shows 2 million to 3 million clones, with roughly 93% occurring only once. This receptor was obtained from a man younger than 35 in good health. Some clones in this sample may be carry-over from other donors' samples. What was sequenced was naive CD4+ T cells from PBMCs. The subset is: CD45RA+ positively selected.

The CDR3, as DNA: TGTGCCAGCAGCGGGGCAGGGATCTACAATGAGCAGTTCTTC. Translation: CASSGAGIYNEQFF. The chain is built from TRBV7-3 and TRBJ2-1; TRBD1 might be the D (5 bases). This CDR3 region has 14 residues. Germline V gene sequence: CDR1 SGHTA, CDR2 FQGTGA. Trimming stripped 5 bases from V and 3 bases from J, with 11 bases between.